This is a list of T cell receptor beta chains from one sample in a study of shared clonotypes between healthy human individuals. Produced via immunoSEQ multiplex PCR; TCRdb's table is partial and in-frame only. Among millions of clones, roughly 95% were seen once, and the ten largest hold around 1.1%. The specimen was naive CD8+ T cells sorted from blood. The receptors were sampled from a man between 18 and 35 years old in good health. CDR3s include the opening cysteine and the closing phenylalanine or tryptophan. Each record gives: CDR3 length, J gene, D gene, V gene, clone size, CDR3 DNA, CDR3 protein. D genes are given only for firm matches. The size entry is marked missing in some rows and otherwise reads once, few, many or a size class.

length: 14
J: TRBJ1-2
D: TRBD1
V: TRBV4-3
size: NA
DNA: TGCGCCAGCAGCCCGGGACAGGGACTCTATGGCTACACCTTC
CDR3: CASSPGQGLYGYTF

length: 17
J: TRBJ1-2
D: NA
V: TRBV4-1
size: NA
DNA: TGCGCCAGCAGCCCCTCGCAGGACAGAGGGAGTGACTATGGCTACACCTTC
CDR3: CASSPSQDRGSDYGYTF

length: 16
J: TRBJ2-1
D: TRBD2
V: TRBV5-6
size: NA
DNA: TGTGCCAGCAGCGGAAGCGGGACTCGAATAGGCAATGAGCAGTTCTTC
CDR3: CASSGSGTRIGNEQFF

length: 18
J: TRBJ2-2
D: NA
V: TRBV21-1
size: NA
DNA: TGTGCCAGCAGCAAAGCGCGACTAGCGGGGGAGAACACCGGGGAGCTGTTTTTT
CDR3: CASSKARLAGENTGELFF

length: 14
J: TRBJ2-1
D: TRBD2
V: TRBV27
size: NA
DNA: TGTGCCAGCAGTTTACTAGCGGGGGGTTCTGAGCAGTTCTTC
CDR3: CASSLLAGGSEQFF

length: 14
J: TRBJ2-3
D: NA
V: TRBV7-6
size: once
DNA: TGTGCCAGCAGCTTCAGGACAGGCACAGATACGCAGTATTTT
CDR3: CASSFRTGTDTQYF

length: 13
J: TRBJ1-4
D: NA
V: TRBV5-4
size: NA
DNA: TGTGCCAGCAGCTTCGATGAAGGTGAAAAACTGTTTTTT
CDR3: CASSFDEGEKLFF

length: 15
J: TRBJ2-2
D: NA
V: TRBV29-1
size: NA
DNA: TGCAGCGTTGAATCGCCGTCGGCAGGGGCCGGGGAGCTGTTTTTT
CDR3: CSVESPSAGAGELFF

length: 14
J: TRBJ1-2
D: NA
V: TRBV6-6
size: NA
DNA: TGTGCCAGCATCTCGGCAGGGATTAACTATGGCTACACCTTC
CDR3: CASISAGINYGYTF

length: 15
J: TRBJ1-2
D: TRBD1
V: TRBV4-3
size: NA
DNA: TGCGCCAGCGCCCGGGACAGGGGCCAGCTGGGTGGCTACACCTTC
CDR3: CASARDRGQLGGYTF

length: 14
J: TRBJ2-1
D: NA
V: TRBV9
size: once
DNA: TGTGCCAGCAGCCCGTTGGATGCGGGGAATGAGCAGTTCTTC
CDR3: CASSPLDAGNEQFF

length: 13
J: TRBJ2-7
D: NA
V: TRBV29-1
size: NA
DNA: TGCAGCGTTGAAGAACGGCAGGGATACGAGCAGTACTTC
CDR3: CSVEERQGYEQYF

length: 13
J: TRBJ2-7
D: NA
V: TRBV2
size: NA
DNA: TGTGCCAGCAGTCCCGGACTCTCCTACGAGCAGTACTTC
CDR3: CASSPGLSYEQYF

length: 12
J: TRBJ2-2
D: NA
V: TRBV5-1
size: NA
DNA: TGCGCCAGCAGCTTTGACACCGGGGAGCTGTTTTTT
CDR3: CASSFDTGELFF

length: 14
J: TRBJ1-5
D: NA
V: TRBV27
size: NA
DNA: TGTGCCAGCAGTTTAGGGCTCCCGGGTCAGCCCCAGCATTTT
CDR3: CASSLGLPGQPQHF

length: 14
J: TRBJ1-5
D: NA
V: TRBV9
size: NA
DNA: TGTGCCAGCAGCGTGGGGGGGTCGGGTCAGCCCCAGCATTTT
CDR3: CASSVGGSGQPQHF

length: 11
J: TRBJ1-5
D: NA
V: TRBV19
size: NA
DNA: TGTGTCCGGGCGGAGCATCAGCCCCAGCATTTT
CDR3: CVRAEHQPQHF

length: 15
J: TRBJ2-5
D: NA
V: TRBV27
size: NA
DNA: TGTGCCAGCAGTCCAACCGGGACGGGAGTGGAGACCCAGTACTTC
CDR3: CASSPTGTGVETQYF

length: 15
J: TRBJ2-7
D: NA
V: TRBV5-8
size: NA
DNA: TGTGCCAGCAGCTTGCGGCGGCAAACCTCCTACGAGCAGTACTTC
CDR3: CASSLRRQTSYEQYF

length: 13
J: TRBJ1-1
D: NA
V: TRBV12-2
size: NA
DNA: TGTGCAAGTCGGAGGCCTGAGAACACTGAAGCTTTCTTT
CDR3: CASRRPENTEAFF

length: 13
J: TRBJ1-5
D: NA
V: TRBV5-8
size: once
DNA: TGTGCCAGCAGCTTGGGTTCTCATCAGCCCCAGCATTTT
CDR3: CASSLGSHQPQHF

length: 14
J: TRBJ2-7
D: NA
V: TRBV4-3
size: NA
DNA: TGCGCCAGCAGCCAAGATAGTCAGGTCTACGAGCAGTACTTC
CDR3: CASSQDSQVYEQYF

length: 13
J: TRBJ2-3
D: NA
V: TRBV9
size: NA
DNA: TGTGCCAGCACGGGATTAGTGTCAGATACGCAGTATTTT
CDR3: CASTGLVSDTQYF

length: 13
J: TRBJ1-1
D: TRBD1
V: TRBV19
size: NA
DNA: TGTGCCAGTAGTTTGGTAGGGGGCGGTGAAGCTTTCTTT
CDR3: CASSLVGGGEAFF

length: 12
J: TRBJ2-7
D: NA
V: TRBV5-8
size: once
DNA: TGTGCCAGCAGCTTTTTAGGGGACGAGCAGTACTTC
CDR3: CASSFLGDEQYF

length: 21
J: TRBJ2-6
D: TRBD1
V: TRBV19
size: NA
DNA: TGTGCCAGTATCAAAGACCCGTTGGGACAGTTTTTAAGCTCTGGGGCCAACGTCCTGACTTTC
CDR3: CASIKDPLGQFLSSGANVLTF

length: 12
J: TRBJ1-1
D: NA
V: TRBV27
size: once
DNA: TGTGCCAGCAGTTTAGGGGGCGGGGAAACTTTCTTT
CDR3: CASSLGGGETFF

length: 15
J: TRBJ2-7
D: NA
V: TRBV7-9
size: NA
DNA: TGTGCCAGCAGCCCCTATGGGGCGGGACCTTACGAGCAGTACTTC
CDR3: CASSPYGAGPYEQYF

length: 12
J: TRBJ1-1
D: TRBD1
V: TRBV5-8
size: NA
DNA: TGTACCAGCAGCCACGGACAGGGGCGGGCTTTCTTT
CDR3: CTSSHGQGRAFF

length: 16
J: TRBJ2-3
D: TRBD2
V: TRBV5-4
size: NA
DNA: TGTGCCAGCAGCCTAGGGACTAGCGGGACTAGTGATACGCAGTATTTT
CDR3: CASSLGTSGTSDTQYF

length: 17
J: TRBJ2-7
D: TRBD1
V: TRBV13
size: NA
DNA: TGTGCCAGCAGCTTAGGGGGACAGGGGGCCCCACTTTACGAGCAGTACTTC
CDR3: CASSLGGQGAPLYEQYF

length: 13
J: TRBJ1-2
D: NA
V: TRBV30
size: NA
DNA: TGTGCCTGGAATGAAGGCCGGGGCGACGGCTACACCTTC
CDR3: CAWNEGRGDGYTF

length: 15
J: TRBJ2-1
D: TRBD2
V: TRBV7-2
size: NA
DNA: TGTGCCAGCAGACCTCTAGCGGGGGGGTACAATGAGCAGTTCTTC
CDR3: CASRPLAGGYNEQFF

length: 16
J: TRBJ2-2
D: NA
V: TRBV21-1
size: NA
DNA: TGTGCCAGCAGCAATAGATCGGGGCGGGGTGGAGGGGAGCTGTTTTTT
CDR3: CASSNRSGRGGGELFF

length: 13
J: TRBJ1-2
D: NA
V: TRBV5-1
size: NA
DNA: TGCGCCAGCAGCTTCGGACAGAACTATGGCTACACCTTC
CDR3: CASSFGQNYGYTF

length: 15
J: TRBJ2-7
D: TRBD2
V: TRBV27
size: NA
DNA: TGTGCCAGCAGTCCTTCGACTAGCGGGATAGGTGAGCAGTACTTC
CDR3: CASSPSTSGIGEQYF

length: 13
J: TRBJ2-7
D: NA
V: TRBV9
size: NA
DNA: TGTGCCAGCAGCGTAGCCGAAAACTACGAGCAGTACTTC
CDR3: CASSVAENYEQYF

length: 18
J: TRBJ2-2
D: NA
V: TRBV11-2
size: NA
DNA: TGCGCCAGCAGCTCTCCAGGGGGGCTAGCGAGCGACACCGGGGAGCTGTTTTTT
CDR3: CASSSPGGLASDTGELFF

length: 16
J: TRBJ2-7
D: TRBD1
V: TRBV2
size: NA
DNA: TGTGCCAGCAGTGACTCGCCCGGGACAGGTATCGACGAGCAGTACTTC
CDR3: CASSDSPGTGIDEQYF

length: 14
J: TRBJ1-4
D: TRBD1
V: TRBV11-2
size: NA
DNA: TGTGCCAGCAGCCCGTGGACAGGGAATGAAAAACTGTTTTTT
CDR3: CASSPWTGNEKLFF

length: 19
J: TRBJ2-1
D: TRBD2
V: TRBV5-8
size: NA
DNA: TGTGCCAGCAGCTTACCGGGACTAGCGGGAGGTCGGTCCTACAATGAGCAGTTCTTC
CDR3: CASSLPGLAGGRSYNEQFF

length: 11
J: TRBJ1-2
D: NA
V: TRBV9
size: NA
DNA: TGTGCCAGCAGCGTCGACGGTGGCTACACCTTC
CDR3: CASSVDGGYTF

length: 15
J: TRBJ2-3
D: TRBD2
V: TRBV6-1
size: once
DNA: TGTGCCACCAAACAGCAGCGGGAGGTTCCAGATACGCAGTATTTT
CDR3: CATKQQREVPDTQYF

length: 14
J: TRBJ2-1
D: TRBD2
V: TRBV4-1
size: NA
DNA: TGCGCCAGCAGCCTTAGCGGGAGATACAATGAGCAGTTCTTC
CDR3: CASSLSGRYNEQFF

length: 16
J: TRBJ2-7
D: NA
V: TRBV5-1
size: NA
DNA: TGCGCCAGCAGCCCCGAATCAAGACAGGACCCCTACGAGCAGTACTTC
CDR3: CASSPESRQDPYEQYF

length: 13
J: TRBJ2-1
D: NA
V: TRBV18
size: NA
DNA: TGTGCCAGCTCACCACCGTCGCACAATGAGCAGTTCTTC
CDR3: CASSPPSHNEQFF

length: 12
J: TRBJ1-1
D: NA
V: TRBV7-9
size: NA
DNA: TGTGCCAGCAGCTTCGGGGAGGGCGAGGCTTTCTTT
CDR3: CASSFGEGEAFF

length: 14
J: TRBJ1-2
D: NA
V: TRBV5-4
size: NA
DNA: TGTGCCAGCAGCTTGCCAGGGACTAACTATGGCTACACCTTC
CDR3: CASSLPGTNYGYTF